This TCR beta chain emerged from a study of blood T cell repertoires in COVID-19. Libraries were prepared by immunoSEQ multiplex PCR; TCRdb keeps only in-frame clonotypes and omits some of them. The sample has around 260,000 clones; 85% to 90% are singletons. This receptor was obtained from a man between 18 and 29 years old with active or convalescent COVID-19. Material: peripheral blood.

The CDR3 is CASSQEWTSGRTDTQYF. The CDR3 DNA reads as TGTGCCAGCAGCCAAGAATGGACTAGCGGCCGCACAGATACGCAGTATTTT. This chain joins TRBV3-1 (or the pseudogene TRBV3-2) and TRBJ2-3, with TRBD2 matching 10 bases. J lost 1 base, V lost 0 bases, and 4 bases had no gene match. The CDR3 contains 17 residues. Germline V gene sequence: CDR1 LGHDT, CDR2 YNNKEL (reference sequence).